This record covers a single T cell receptor beta chain. Its antigen is still unknown. Sequencing was performed with immunoSEQ multiplex PCR; in TCRdb, only in-frame clones are kept and a portion is missing. Of 69,000 or so clones listed, around 90% were seen once; the top ten hold approximately 0.4%. This entry comes from a study of Tregs in tolerant kidney transplant recipients. The wider study: Related graft donors supplied nonmyeloablative bone marrow transplants, and mixed chimerism was transient. Notes on the study in general: No direct test of biological reproducibility was done here. Donor-specific Treg expansion exceeded global Treg expansion in tolerant patients, suggesting antigen drive.

V was shortened by 0 bases and J by 3 bases, with 15 bases between the two germline ends. Germline V lookup: CDR1 SGHDN, CDR2 FVKESK. This CDR3 has 17 amino acids. Unstimulated Tregs (CD4+CD25+CD127-) and CD4+CD25- non-Tregs were sorted from PBMCs. The chain has TRBV14 and TRBJ1-3; D possibly corresponds to TRBD1 (5 bases). This sequence originates from a human donor who received a combined kidney and bone marrow transplant. Sequencing was performed on CD4+ T cells from blood, taken before the transplant. The CDR3 sequence: CASSQDFSRVNGNTIYF. CDR3 nucleotide sequence: TGTGCCAGCAGCCAAGATTTCAGCAGGGTTAATGGAAACACCATATATTTT.